The clone carrying this T cell receptor (beta chain) was observed once. The sample originates from a study of control samples from healthy donors and cancer patients. Produced via immunoSEQ multiplex PCR; TCRdb's table is partial and in-frame only. This table holds 150,000 to 200,000 clones, 85% to 95% found once. V dropped 3 bases and J dropped 2; count of bases not matched to a gene: 3. The germline V gene encodes CDR1 SGHRS and CDR2 YFSETQ. This CDR3 is built from 14 residues. V is TRBV5-1 and J is TRBJ2-7; 9 bases fit TRBD1. Material for sequencing was blood. The clonotype originates from an older woman in good health. CDR3 region: CASSSGTGTYEQYF. CDR3 DNA: TGCGCCAGCAGCTCCGGGACAGGGACCTACGAGCAGTACTTC.